These 30 T cell receptor beta chains originate from one sample sequenced in a study of radiotherapy plus CTLA-4 blockade in lung cancer. Only in-frame clones appear in the TCRdb table, and some are missing; sequencing was by immunoSEQ multiplex PCR. The sample lists approximately 73,000 clones, about nine tenths occurring once. Sample: peripheral blood, taken from a patient treated with radiotherapy plus ipilimumab. The receptors were gathered from a human donor with non-small cell lung cancer that progressed on radiotherapy plus ipilimumab.

This chain uses TRBV27 with TRBJ2-3; D not certain. CDR1 and CDR2 (germline): MNHEY, SMNVEV (reference sequence). The V and J ends lost 2 bases and 6 bases respectively, with 12 bases between them. The CDR3 loop spans 14 amino acids. The CDR3 loop reads CASSLDFTADTQYF. In DNA, the CDR3 is TGTGCCAGCAGTTTAGATTTTACCGCGGATACGCAGTATTTT.

The V gene is TRBV28, the J gene TRBJ2-7; 10 bases map to TRBD2. CDR1 is MDHEN, CDR2 SYDVKM, per germline. The CDR3 has 17 residues. Trimming removed 7 bases from V and 6 bases from J; junction bases left unmatched: 18. The CDR3 reads CASTALAGAGPLSEQYV. The CDR3 nucleotides are TGTGCCAGCACCGCCCTAGCGGGAGCAGGACCCTTGTCCGAGCAGTACGTC.

This clone was recorded once. This chain connects TRBV14 to TRBJ2-3, with a weak D call TRBD2 (5 bases). The CDR3 runs 15 residues. Germline V gene data show CDR1 as SGHDN and CDR2 as FVKESK. V lost 1 base to trimming and J lost 2 bases, with 10 bases between them. The CDR3, as DNA: TGTGCCAGCAGCCAAGGTGACTACCACACAGATACGCAGTATTTT. Its protein product is CASSQGDYHTDTQYF.

The V call is TRBV10-2, the J call TRBJ1-1; D perhaps matches TRBD1 (5 bases). This CDR3 comprises 16 residues. Germline V gene data show CDR1 as WSHSY and CDR2 as SAAADI. Trimming removed 6 bases at V and 4 bases at J, with 21 bases between. The DNA of the CDR3 is TGCGCCAGCAGGGAGGGACGGGCAGTCCGCTCCACTGAAGCTTTCTTT. Its protein is CASREGRAVRSTEAFF.

This clone was picked up one time. The V call is TRBV2, the J call TRBJ1-1, with D unresolved. Trimming took off 4 bases at V and 0 bases at J, with 12 bases between the two ends. CDR1 and CDR2 (germline): SNHLY, FYNNEI. The CDR3 is made up of 15 amino acids. CDR3 residues: CASSGMLTLNTEAFF. The CDR3, as DNA: TGTGCCAGCAGTGGGATGCTAACTCTGAACACTGAAGCTTTCTTT.

This clone was observed once. The gene calls are TRBV30 and TRBJ2-1; 7 positions agree with TRBD2. With V trimmed by 7 bases and J by 8 bases, 11 bases remained unmatched. CDR1 is GTSNPN, CDR2 SVGIG, per germline (reference sequence). This CDR3 region has 13 residues. Here the CDR3 DNA reads TGTGCCTCTACGGGACTACCCAGGGATGAGCAGTTCTTC. Amino acid sequence: CASTGLPRDEQFF.

The V call is TRBV2, the J call TRBJ2-2; D is unclear. This CDR3 is built from 13 residues. V lost 5 bases to trimming and J lost 4 bases, with 8 bases between them. Germline-derived CDR1 and CDR2 are SNHLY and FYNNEI. The CDR3 spells CASSPTVTGELFF. CDR3 coding DNA: TGTGCCAGCAGTCCCACGGTCACCGGGGAGCTGTTTTTT.

This clone was seen a handful of times. CDR3 protein: CASSFAAGPNTEAFF. The CDR3 region has the DNA TGTGCCAGCAGTTTCGCAGCAGGGCCGAACACTGAAGCTTTCTTT. This chain connects TRBV28 to TRBJ1-1, with D possibly being TRBD1 (5 bases). This CDR3 is built from 15 residues. V was shortened by 3 bases and J by 1 base, with 12 bases between the two germline ends. CDR1 is MDHEN, CDR2 SYDVKM, per germline.

The CDR3, as DNA: TGTGCCAGCAGCTTTACAGGGTTGGGTGGCTACACCTTC. Translation gives CASSFTGLGGYTF. The chain combines TRBV5-8 with TRBJ1-2; perhaps TRBD1 as D (6 bases). The germline V and J ends were trimmed by 2 bases and 7 bases, with 12 bases remaining between them. Germline V gene lookup returns CDR1 SGHTS and CDR2 YDEGEE. The CDR3 runs 13 residues.

This chain links TRBV6-1 with TRBJ1-4, with D tentatively TRBD1 (6 bases). The CDR3 has 17 amino acids. V lost 2 bases, J lost 3 bases, and 16 bases lay in between. CDR1 MNHNS and CDR2 SASEGT come from the germline V gene. The CDR3: CASSEIGGGLSNEKLFF. CDR3 nucleotide sequence: TGTGCCAGCAGTGAAATAGGCGGGGGGCTCTCTAATGAAAAACTGTTTTTT.

The V gene is TRBV2, the J gene TRBJ1-4; D is undetermined. Germline loops: CDR1 SNHLY, CDR2 FYNNEI. V lost 6 bases to trimming and J lost 8 bases, with 10 bases between them. The CDR3 loop spans 12 amino acids. The DNA of the CDR3 is TGTGCCAGCAGAGTAATGGGAGAAAAACTGTTTTTT. Its protein is CASRVMGEKLFF.

The chain carries TRBV4-1 and TRBJ2-6; the D is unclear. This CDR3 is built from 15 residues. Trimming stripped 1 base from V and 0 bases from J, with 4 bases between. Per the germline V gene, CDR1 is MGHRA and CDR2 is YSYEKL. The CDR3 nucleotides are TGCGCCAGCAGCCAAGTATACTCTGGGGCCAACGTCCTGACTTTC. This codes for CASSQVYSGANVLTF.

The chain couples TRBV19 to TRBJ2-1; D is tentatively TRBD1 or TRBD2 (5 bases each). Trimming stripped 5 bases from V and 7 bases from J, with 15 bases between. Germline CDR1 and CDR2: LNHDA and SQIVND (reference sequence). The CDR3 runs to 14 residues. This chain's CDR3 is CASSPDWGGNEQFF. The CDR3 bases are TGTGCCAGTAGTCCCGATTGGGGCGGGAATGAGCAGTTCTTC.

The chain joins TRBV2 to TRBJ2-1, with TRBD2 matching 7 bases. Germline-derived CDR1 and CDR2 are SNHLY and FYNNEI. The CDR3 totals 17 residues. J was trimmed by 8 bases and V by 7 bases; bases with no gene match: 20. CDR3 DNA sequence: TGTGCCAGCACCGCCCAAGCGGGATATTTGAGGGACGATGAGCAGTTCTTC. Residues: CASTAQAGYLRDDEQFF.

The genes are TRBV7-3 and TRBJ2-7; TRBD2 aligns across 8 bases. CDR1 SGHTA and CDR2 FQGTGA come from the germline V gene. There are 14 residues in the CDR3. V lost 5 bases, J lost 6 bases, and 9 bases stayed unmatched. CDR3 region: CASSAIAGSAEQYF. The CDR3 region has the DNA TGTGCCAGCAGCGCCATAGCGGGATCGGCCGAGCAGTACTTC.

The chain employs TRBV25-1 and TRBJ2-2; perhaps TRBD2 as D (6 bases). The CDR3 covers 14 residues. The V and J ends lost 4 bases and 2 bases respectively, with 8 bases between them. CDR1 and CDR2 from the germline V gene are MGHDK and SYGVNS. As DNA, the CDR3 is TGTGCCAGCAGTGGGGACTTTAACACCGGGGAGCTGTTTTTT. Amino acid sequence: CASSGDFNTGELFF.

This sequence joins TRBV19 and TRBJ2-3; maybe TRBD1 (6 bases). The CDR3 length is 15 residues. In germline, CDR1 is LNHDA, CDR2 SQIVND (reference sequence). Trimming shortened V by 6 bases and J by 1 base, and 14 bases separated the two germline ends. The CDR3 bases are TGTGCCAGTAGCCTAGGGGGAGTAGGCACAGATACGCAGTATTTT. Translation gives CASSLGGVGTDTQYF.

This chain connects TRBV10-2 to TRBJ2-7; D remains ambiguous. This CDR3 comprises 11 residues. V lost 3 bases to trimming and J lost 6 bases, with 6 bases between them. Germline V lookup: CDR1 WSHSY, CDR2 SAAADI. The CDR3 loop reads CASSDQPEQYF. CDR3 DNA: TGCGCCAGCAGTGACCAGCCCGAGCAGTACTTC.

V usage is TRBV7-2 and J usage is TRBJ2-7; D is unresolved. CDR3 length equals 13 residues. V was shortened by 0 bases and J by 2 bases, with 5 bases between the two germline ends. Germline V CDR1 and CDR2: SGHTA, FQGNSA. The CDR3 loop is CASSLAVAYEQYF. The CDR3 coding sequence is TGTGCCAGCAGCTTAGCAGTGGCCTACGAGCAGTACTTC.

The V gene is TRBV2, the J gene TRBJ2-1; 12 bases match TRBD2. The CDR3 loop spans 14 amino acids. CDR1 is SNHLY, CDR2 FYNNEI, per germline. V lost 9 bases, J lost 7 bases, and 7 bases stayed unmatched. In DNA, the CDR3 is TGTGCCAGAATGACTAGCGGGAGTGGGAATGAGCAGTTCTTC. It yields the protein CARMTSGSGNEQFF.

The chain uses TRBV2 and TRBJ2-3, with D maybe TRBD1 (5 bases). The CDR3 has 15 residues. Between the trimmed V and J ends, which lost 3 bases and 1 base, there was a span of 11 bases. The germline CDR1 and CDR2 sequences are SNHLY and FYNNEI. CDR3 sequence reads: CASSESGRGTDTQYF. The CDR3 nucleotides are TGTGCCAGCAGTGAGTCGGGCAGGGGCACAGATACGCAGTATTTT. The complete variable domain, with remaining parts taken from reference TRBV2 and TRBJ2-3, reads EPEVTQTPSHQVTQMGQEVILRCVPISNHLYFYWYRQILGQKVEFLVSFYNNEISEKSEIFDDQFSVERPDGSNFTLKIRSTKLEDSAMYFCASSESGRGTDTQYFGPGTRLTVL.

This chain connects TRBV19 to TRBJ1-5; 9 nucleotides match TRBD1. CDR3 length: 18 amino acids. Germline lookup yields CDR1 LNHDA and CDR2 SQIVND (reference sequence). V dropped 7 bases and J dropped 2; count of bases not matched to a gene: 15. For the CDR3, the DNA is TGTGCCAGTACTTACGGGACAGGGTTTTTTATCGGCAATCAGCCCCAGCATTTT. It yields the protein CASTYGTGFFIGNQPQHF.

This chain uses TRBV5-1 with TRBJ2-1; TRBD2 aligns across 11 bases. Germline-derived CDR1 and CDR2 are SGHRS and YFSETQ. CDR3 size: 16 residues. Losses at the gene ends were 2 bases for V and 4 bases for J; bases not matched to a gene: 5. The CDR3 DNA sequence: TGCGCCAGCAGCTTCCGAAGACTAGCGGGATACAATGAGCAGTTCTTC. This sequence encodes CASSFRRLAGYNEQFF.

This clone was recorded many times. The rearrangement uses TRBV4-2 and TRBJ2-3; 11 nucleotides line up with TRBD2. Germline V gene sequence: CDR1 LGHNA, CDR2 YNFKEQ. The ends lost 4 bases at V and 2 bases at J; junction bases unmatched: 5. The CDR3 runs 16 residues. This CDR3 reads CASSPGLADSTDTQYF. DNA of the CDR3: TGTGCCAGCAGCCCGGGACTAGCGGATTCCACAGATACGCAGTATTTT.

This chain connects TRBV7-9 to TRBJ2-5, with 11 bases fitting TRBD2. Germline CDR1 reads SEHNR; CDR2 reads FQNEAQ (reference sequence). The V gene end was trimmed by 5 bases and the J gene end by 5 bases; junction bases not matched to a gene: 10. This CDR3 spans 16 amino acids. CDR3 DNA: TGTGCCAGCAGCCAACTTAGCGGGAGGGCCGGGGAGACCCAGTACTTC. Translation: CASSQLSGRAGETQYF.

V gene TRBV28 combines with J gene TRBJ2-5; D is undetermined. The CDR3 is 12 amino acids. The germline V gene encodes CDR1 MDHEN and CDR2 SYDVKM. V was trimmed by 2 bases and J by 5 bases, leaving 6 bases between them. CDR3 region: CASSLRAETQYF. The CDR3 DNA is TGTGCCAGCAGTTTAAGGGCCGAGACCCAGTACTTC.

This chain uses TRBV5-1 with TRBJ2-7; 9 bases align to TRBD1. V was clipped by 6 bases and J by 1 base; unmatched bases: 8. Germline values: CDR1 SGHRS, CDR2 YFSETQ. The CDR3 has 15 residues. CDR3: CASMDRDRVSYEQYF. CDR3 nucleotides: TGCGCCAGCATGGACCGGGACAGGGTTTCCTACGAGCAGTACTTC.

The chain joins TRBV30 to TRBJ1-5; no firm D call. This CDR3 has 14 amino acids. Looked up from germline, CDR1 is GTSNPN and CDR2 is SVGIG (reference sequence). V was shortened by 3 bases and J by 4 bases, with 13 bases between the two germline ends. The CDR3 DNA follows: TGTGCCTGGAGAGGCGCGGCAGGTAATCAGCCCCAGCATTTT. Translated: CAWRGAAGNQPQHF.

The chain has TRBV2 and TRBJ2-2; D gene unclear. The CDR3 is 17 residues long. Germline assignment: CDR1 SNHLY and CDR2 FYNNEI. V lost 0 bases and J 2 bases, leaving 13 bases between the germline ends. CDR3 DNA: TGTGCCAGCAGTGAAGCCGAGAGGCTATCCAACACCGGGGAGCTGTTTTTT. It codes for CASSEAERLSNTGELFF.

The chain employs TRBV28 and TRBJ1-1; D unresolved. Looked up from germline, CDR1 is MDHEN and CDR2 is SYDVKM. The V end was cut by 6 bases, the J end by 0 bases, with 8 bases between. This CDR3 has 13 residues. The CDR3 region has the DNA TGTGCCAGCAGGGAGACTTTGAACACTGAAGCTTTCTTT. Its protein is CASRETLNTEAFF.